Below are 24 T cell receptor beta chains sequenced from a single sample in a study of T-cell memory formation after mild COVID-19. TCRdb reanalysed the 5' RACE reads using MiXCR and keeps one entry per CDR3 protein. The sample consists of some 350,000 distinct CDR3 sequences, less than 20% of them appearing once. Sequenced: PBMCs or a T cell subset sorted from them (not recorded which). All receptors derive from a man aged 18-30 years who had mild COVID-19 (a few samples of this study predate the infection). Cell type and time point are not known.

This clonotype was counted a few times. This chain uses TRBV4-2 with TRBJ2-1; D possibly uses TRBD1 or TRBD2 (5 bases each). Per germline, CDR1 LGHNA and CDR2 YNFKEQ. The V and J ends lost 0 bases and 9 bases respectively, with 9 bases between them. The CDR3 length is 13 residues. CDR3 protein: CASSQDMGTEQFF. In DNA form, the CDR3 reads TGTGCCAGCAGCCAAGATATGGGGACTGAGCAGTTCTTC.

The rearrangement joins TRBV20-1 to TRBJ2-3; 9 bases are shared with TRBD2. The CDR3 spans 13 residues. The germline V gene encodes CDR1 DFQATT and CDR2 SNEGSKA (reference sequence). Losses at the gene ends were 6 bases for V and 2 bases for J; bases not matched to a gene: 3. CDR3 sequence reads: CSALAGTTDTQYF. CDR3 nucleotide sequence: TGCAGTGCCCTAGCGGGGACCACAGATACGCAGTATTTT.

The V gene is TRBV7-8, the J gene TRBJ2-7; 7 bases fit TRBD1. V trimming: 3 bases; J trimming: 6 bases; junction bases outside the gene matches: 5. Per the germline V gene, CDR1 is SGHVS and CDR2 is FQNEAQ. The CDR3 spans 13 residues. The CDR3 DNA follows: TGTGCCAGCAGCTTTGCCGACAGGGCCGAGCAGTACGTC. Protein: CASSFADRAEQYV.

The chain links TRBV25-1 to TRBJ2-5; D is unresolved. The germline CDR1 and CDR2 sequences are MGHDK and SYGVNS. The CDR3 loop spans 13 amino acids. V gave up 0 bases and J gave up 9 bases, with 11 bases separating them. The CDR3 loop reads CASSEYEEMAQYF. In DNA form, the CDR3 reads TGTGCCAGCAGTGAATACGAAGAGATGGCCCAGTACTTC.

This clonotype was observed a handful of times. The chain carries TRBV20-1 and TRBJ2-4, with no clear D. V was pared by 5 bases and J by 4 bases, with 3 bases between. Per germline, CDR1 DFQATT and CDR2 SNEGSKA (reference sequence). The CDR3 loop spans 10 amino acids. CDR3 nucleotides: TGCAGTGCTGCAAAAAACATTCAGTACTTC. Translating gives CSAAKNIQYF.

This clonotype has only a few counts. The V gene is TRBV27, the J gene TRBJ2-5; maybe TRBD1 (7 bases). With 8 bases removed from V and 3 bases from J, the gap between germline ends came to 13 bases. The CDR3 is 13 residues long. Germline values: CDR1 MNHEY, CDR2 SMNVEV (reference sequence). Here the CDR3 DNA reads TGTGCCAGCCAGGGGGGAATGGAAGAGACCCAGTACTTC. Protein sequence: CASQGGMEETQYF.

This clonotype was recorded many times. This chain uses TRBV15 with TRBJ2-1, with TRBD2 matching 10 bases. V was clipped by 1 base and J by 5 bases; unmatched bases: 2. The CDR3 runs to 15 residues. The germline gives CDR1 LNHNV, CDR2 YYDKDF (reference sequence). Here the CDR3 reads CATSRATSGNNEQFF. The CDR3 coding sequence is TGTGCCACCAGCAGAGCCACTAGCGGGAACAATGAGCAGTTCTTC.

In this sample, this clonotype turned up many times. The CDR3 is CASSPGVTTDTQYF. DNA for the CDR3: TGTGCCAGCAGTCCGGGGGTAACTACAGATACGCAGTATTTT. The chain is built from TRBV28 and TRBJ2-3, with D tentatively TRBD2 (6 bases). The CDR3 spans 14 residues. Germline CDR1 is MDHEN and CDR2 is SYDVKM. V was pared by 5 bases and J by 3 bases, with 12 bases between.

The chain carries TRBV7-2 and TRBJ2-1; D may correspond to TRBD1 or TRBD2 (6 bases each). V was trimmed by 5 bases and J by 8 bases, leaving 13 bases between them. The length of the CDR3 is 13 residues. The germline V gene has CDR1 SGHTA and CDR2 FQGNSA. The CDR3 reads CASSRNREDEQFF. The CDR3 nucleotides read TGTGCCAGCAGCCGTAACAGGGAGGATGAGCAGTTCTTC.

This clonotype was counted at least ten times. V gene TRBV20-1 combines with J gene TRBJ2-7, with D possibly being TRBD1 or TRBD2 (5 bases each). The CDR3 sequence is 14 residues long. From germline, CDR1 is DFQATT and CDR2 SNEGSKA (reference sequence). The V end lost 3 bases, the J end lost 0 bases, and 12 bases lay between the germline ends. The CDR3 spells CSASRGASSYEQYF. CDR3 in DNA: TGCAGTGCTAGCCGAGGGGCCTCCTCCTACGAGCAGTACTTC.

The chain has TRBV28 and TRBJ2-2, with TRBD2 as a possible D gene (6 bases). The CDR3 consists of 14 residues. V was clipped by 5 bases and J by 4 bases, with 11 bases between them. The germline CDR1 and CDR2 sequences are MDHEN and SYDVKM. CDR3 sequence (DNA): TGTGCCAGCAGTCAGACCGGGAGCACCGGGGAGCTGTTTTTT. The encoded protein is CASSQTGSTGELFF.

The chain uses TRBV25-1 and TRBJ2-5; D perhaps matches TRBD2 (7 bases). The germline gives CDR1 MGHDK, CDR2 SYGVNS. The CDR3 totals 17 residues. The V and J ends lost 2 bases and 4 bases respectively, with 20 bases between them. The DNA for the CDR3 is TGTGCCAGCAGTGAAAGGCCTCCCGGCGGGGGCCCAGAGACCCAGTACTTC. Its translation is CASSERPPGGGPETQYF. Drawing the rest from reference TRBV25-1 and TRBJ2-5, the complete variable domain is EADIYQTPRYLVIGTGKKITLECSQTMGHDKMYWYQQDPGMELHLIHYSYGVNSTEKGDLSSESTVSRIRTEHFPLTLESARPSHTSQYLCASSERPPGGGPETQYFGPGTRLLVL.

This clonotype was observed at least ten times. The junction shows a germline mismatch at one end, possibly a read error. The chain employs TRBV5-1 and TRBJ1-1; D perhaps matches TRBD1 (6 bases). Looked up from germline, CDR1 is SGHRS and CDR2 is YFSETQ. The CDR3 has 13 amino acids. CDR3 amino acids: CASSLGGNTEAFF. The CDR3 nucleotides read TGTGCCAGCAGCTTAGGGGGGAACACTGAAGCTTTCTTT.

CDR3 region: CASKSTGGTDTQYF. The CDR3 DNA is TGTGCTAGCAAAAGCACAGGCGGCACAGATACGCAGTATTTT. This chain links TRBV12-5 with TRBJ2-3, with D tentatively TRBD1 (5 bases). The V and J ends lost 9 bases and 1 base respectively, with 14 bases between them. The germline CDR1 and CDR2 sequences are LGHNT and FRNRAP. The CDR3 runs 14 residues.

The CDR3 DNA reads TGCAGTGCCCAGGGGACAGCGGATAATTCACCCCTCCACTTT. Residues: CSAQGTADNSPLHF. This chain links TRBV20-1 with TRBJ1-6; 7 nucleotides line up with TRBD1. Germline V lookup: CDR1 DFQATT, CDR2 SNEGSKA (reference sequence). The V gene end was trimmed by 6 bases and the J gene end by 5 bases; junction bases not matched to a gene: 7. The CDR3 runs to 14 residues.

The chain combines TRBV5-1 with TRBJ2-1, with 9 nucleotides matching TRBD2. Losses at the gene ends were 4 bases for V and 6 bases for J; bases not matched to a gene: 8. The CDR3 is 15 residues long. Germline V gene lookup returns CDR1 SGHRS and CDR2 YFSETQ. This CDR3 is CASSHGGLAFNEQFF. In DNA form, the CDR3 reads TGCGCCAGCAGCCACGGGGGACTAGCTTTCAATGAGCAGTTCTTC.

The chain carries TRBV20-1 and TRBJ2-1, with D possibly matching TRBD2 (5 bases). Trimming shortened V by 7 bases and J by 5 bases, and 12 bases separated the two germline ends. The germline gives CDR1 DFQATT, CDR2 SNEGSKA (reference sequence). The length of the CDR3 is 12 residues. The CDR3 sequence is CSVREGHNEQFF. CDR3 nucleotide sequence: TGCAGTGTTCGAGAGGGCCACAATGAGCAGTTCTTC.

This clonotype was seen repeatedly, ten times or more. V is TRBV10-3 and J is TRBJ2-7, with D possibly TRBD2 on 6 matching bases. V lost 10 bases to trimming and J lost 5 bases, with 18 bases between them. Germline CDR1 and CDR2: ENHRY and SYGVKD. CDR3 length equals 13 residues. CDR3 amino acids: CATGERKEDEQYF. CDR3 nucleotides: TGTGCCACGGGAGAGAGAAAAGAGGACGAGCAGTACTTC.

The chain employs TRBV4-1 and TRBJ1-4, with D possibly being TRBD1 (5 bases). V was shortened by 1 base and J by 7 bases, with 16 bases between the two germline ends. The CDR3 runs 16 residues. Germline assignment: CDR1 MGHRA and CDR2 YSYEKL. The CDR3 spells CASSQVWGVAGEKLFF. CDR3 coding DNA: TGCGCCAGCAGCCAAGTGTGGGGGGTCGCTGGTGAAAAACTGTTTTTT.

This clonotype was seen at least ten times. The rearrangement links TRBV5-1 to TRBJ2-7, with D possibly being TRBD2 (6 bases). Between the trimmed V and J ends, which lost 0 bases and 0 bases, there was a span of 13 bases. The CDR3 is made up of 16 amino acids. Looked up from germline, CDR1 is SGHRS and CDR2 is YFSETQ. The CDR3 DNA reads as TGCGCCAGCAGCTTGGGGAGGGCAGTAATCTCCTACGAGCAGTACTTC. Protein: CASSLGRAVISYEQYF.

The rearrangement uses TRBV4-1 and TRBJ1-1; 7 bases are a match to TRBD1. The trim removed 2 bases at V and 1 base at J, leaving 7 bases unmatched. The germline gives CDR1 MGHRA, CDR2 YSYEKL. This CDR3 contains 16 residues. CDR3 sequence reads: CASSQTPGQRNTEAFF. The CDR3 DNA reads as TGCGCCAGCAGCCAAACGCCGGGACAGAGGAACACTGAAGCTTTCTTT.

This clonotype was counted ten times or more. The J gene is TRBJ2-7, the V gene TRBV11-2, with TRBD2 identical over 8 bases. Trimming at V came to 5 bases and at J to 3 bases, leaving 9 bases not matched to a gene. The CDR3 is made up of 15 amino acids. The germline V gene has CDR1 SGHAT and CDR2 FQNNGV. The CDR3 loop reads CASSLRRGVVYEQYF. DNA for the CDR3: TGTGCCAGCAGCCTAAGGCGGGGGGTTGTCTACGAGCAGTACTTC.

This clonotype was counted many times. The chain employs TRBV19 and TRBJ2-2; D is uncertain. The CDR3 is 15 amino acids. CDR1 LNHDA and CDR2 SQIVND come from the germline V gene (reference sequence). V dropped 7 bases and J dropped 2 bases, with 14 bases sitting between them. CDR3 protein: CASMALGVNTGELFF. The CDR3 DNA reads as TGTGCCAGTATGGCCCTAGGCGTTAACACCGGGGAGCTGTTTTTT.

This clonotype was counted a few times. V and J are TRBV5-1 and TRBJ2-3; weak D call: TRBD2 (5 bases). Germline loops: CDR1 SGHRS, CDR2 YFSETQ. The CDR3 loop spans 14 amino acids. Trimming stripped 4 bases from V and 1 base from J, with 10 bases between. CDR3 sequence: CASSDYGGTDTQYF. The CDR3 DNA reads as TGCGCCAGCAGCGATTACGGGGGCACAGATACGCAGTATTTT.